This T cell receptor beta chain was obtained from a study of graft-versus-host responses after intestinal transplantation. Study information: The study gave all recipients anti-thymocyte globulin induction, then tacrolimus and steroids for approximately three years.

There are 11 residues in the CDR3. Germline lookup yields CDR1 GTSNPN and CDR2 SVGIG (reference sequence). V dropped 1 base and J dropped 8 bases, with 8 bases sitting between them. Overall study results and limits: Allografts of patients with graft-donor T cell macrochimerism showed high graft-versus-host to host-versus-graft clone ratios. Among circulating GvH clones, peak levels were associated with early post-transplant declines in HvG clones. Investigators detected GvH clones in recipient marrow, with some emerging earlier in ileum or blood.

The assay was immunoSEQ multiplex PCR, and TCRdb's table has in-frame clones only and misses some. The sample consists of tens of thousands of clones, 84% of them appearing once. As regards this clone: Antigen specificity is unknown.

The receptor was isolated from a human donor who was the organ donor for an intestinal transplant. The sequencing used unstimulated CD4+ T cells sorted from spleen or lymph node cells, collected before transplant. V usage is TRBV30 and J usage is TRBJ1-1; D perhaps matches TRBD1 (5 bases). CDR3 in DNA: TGTGCCTGGAGTGACGGGGGGGAAGCTTTCTTT. Translation gives CAWSDGGEAFF.